This TCR beta chain is drawn from a study of blood T cell repertoires in COVID-19. Turning to the study itself: Samples came from the United States, Italy and Spain, spanning acute and convalescent COVID-19. In each case, the material was cDNA or gDNA derived from T cells, B-cell-depleted T cells, or PBMCs.

Germline CDR1 is SEHNR and CDR2 is FQNEAQ (reference sequence). V gave up 1 base and J gave up 6 bases; unmatched junction bases: 3. The CDR3 loop spans 15 amino acids. How the authors handled the data: Estimation of nucleated cell counts relied on the amplification of reference gene primers. The repertoire was sequenced with immunoSEQ multiplex PCR; TCRdb's copy has only in-frame clones and lacks some. From that table come the V and J calls and clone size; the DNA was used to work out D and trimming. This table has about 96,000 clones, around 84% appearing once. Sequenced: peripheral blood. This sequence was found in a woman aged 60-70 years with acute or convalescent COVID-19. The chain uses TRBV7-9 and TRBJ1-4; 9 bases align to TRBD1. The CDR3 nucleotides read TGTGCCAGCAGCTTAGGGGGACAGGGTGATGAAAAACTGTTTTTT. Residues: CASSLGGQGDEKLFF.